The rows below give T cell receptor beta chains drawn from one sample of a study of CD8+ T cells in alopecia areata. Assay used: immunoSEQ multiplex PCR; TCRdb lists only in-frame clones, some missing. This repertoire shows some 180,000 clones, about 61% found once; its top ten account for roughly 5.3%. Sequenced: CD8+ T cells sorted from blood. The receptors derive from a human donor in good health. Each CDR3 is given with its conserved first and last residue. The D gene is left open where the match is weak. The size entry is marked missing in some rows and otherwise reads once, few, many or a size class.

-,TRBV5-6,TRBJ2-7,-,TGTGCCAGCACCCGAGGGGGGCCCGACTACGAGCAGTACTTC,CASTRGGPDYEQYF
-,TRBV7-8,TRBJ1-1,-,TGTGCCGTCTGGGTGCGGACTGAAGCTTTCTTT,CAVWVRTEAFF
-,TRBV7-9,TRBJ2-7,TRBD2,TGTGCCAGCAGCTTAGAGGTGGGCGGGGGCTACGAGCAGTACTTC,CASSLEVGGGYEQYF
-,TRBV6-5,TRBJ1-1,TRBD1,TGTGCCAGCAGTTACGGGACAGGGGGCACTGAAGCTTTCTTT,CASSYGTGGTEAFF
-,TRBV12-5,TRBJ2-7,-,TGTGCTAGTGGAGCGAACGGCTACGAGCAGTACTTC,CASGANGYEQYF
-,TRBV6-1,TRBJ1-6,TRBD1,TGTGCCAGCAGTGACGGGACAGGGTCTAATTCACCCCTCCACTTT,CASSDGTGSNSPLHF
few,TRBV6-6,TRBJ1-4,TRBD1,TGTGCCAGCAGTTTTGGCAGGGGGGATGAAAAACTGTTTTTT,CASSFGRGDEKLFF
-,TRBV2,TRBJ2-5,-,TGTGCCAGCATGCCGGGGTCAGAGACCCAGTACTTC,CASMPGSETQYF
-,TRBV13,TRBJ1-2,-,TGTGCCAGCAGCTTACAAGCTAACTATGGCTACACCTTC,CASSLQANYGYTF
-,TRBV13,TRBJ2-4,-,TGTGCCAGCAGCCTAGGACTGGGGGCCAAAAACATTCAGTACTTC,CASSLGLGAKNIQYF
-,TRBV11-2,TRBJ1-1,-,TGTGCCAGCAGCCCAGACGTCTTTGGGGTTGCCTATGAAGCTTTCTTT,CASSPDVFGVAYEAFF
-,TRBV5-4,TRBJ1-1,-,TGTGCCAGCAGCTTTGGATGGGGGACTGAAGCTTTCTTT,CASSFGWGTEAFF
-,TRBV30,TRBJ2-1,-,TGTGCCTGGGGTCGTTTGGGCCGGTATGAGCAGTTCTTC,CAWGRLGRYEQFF
-,TRBV11-2,TRBJ2-5,-,TGTGCCAGCAGCCTGGGACGGGGCCAAGAGACCCAGTACTTC,CASSLGRGQETQYF
-,TRBV14,TRBJ2-7,-,TGTGCCAGCAGCCAAGAAATGGCTTACTACGAGCAGTACTTC,CASSQEMAYYEQYF
-,TRBV27,TRBJ1-5,-,TGTGCCAGCAGTTTATTCGACAATCAGCCCCAGCATTTT,CASSLFDNQPQHF
few,TRBV7-2,TRBJ2-1,TRBD2,TGTGCCAGCAGCTTAGTGGGACTGACTAGCTTGGGGTCCAACAATGAGCAGTTCTTC,CASSLVGLTSLGSNNEQFF
-,TRBV4-1,TRBJ2-7,TRBD1,TGCGCCAGCAGCCAAGAACCGGGACAGGGGTCCGACGAGCAGTACTTC,CASSQEPGQGSDEQYF
-,TRBV14,TRBJ2-1,-,TGTGCCAGCAGCCACTACCCGATATGGAAGCAGTTCTTC,CASSHYPIWKQFF
-,TRBV2,TRBJ2-3,TRBD1,TGTGCCAGCAGTGAAGTTGGGACAGGGGTGTCCACAGATACGCAGTATTTT,CASSEVGTGVSTDTQYF
-,TRBV30,TRBJ1-4,-,TGTGCCTGGAGTGTTCTCGGAGGGATTAATGAAAAACTGTTTTTT,CAWSVLGGINEKLFF
-,TRBV4-1,TRBJ1-2,TRBD1,TGCGCCAGCAGCCAACATGGACAGGTAGCTAACTATGGCTACACCTTC,CASSQHGQVANYGYTF
-,TRBV6-5,TRBJ2-5,TRBD1,TGTGCCAGCAGAGACAGGGCTCAAGAGACCCAGTACTTC,CASRDRAQETQYF
once,TRBV5-1,TRBJ2-1,-,TGCGCCAGCAGCTTTTCGGAGAATGAGCAGTTCTTC,CASSFSENEQFF
-,TRBV13,TRBJ1-1,TRBD1,TGTGCCAGCAGCTTGACAGACAGGGAGAACACTGAAGCTTTCTTT,CASSLTDRENTEAFF
-,TRBV28,TRBJ1-1,TRBD1,TGTGCCAGCAGTGAGGACAGGGTTATGGCTGAAGCTTTCTTT,CASSEDRVMAEAFF
-,TRBV5-6,TRBJ2-3,-,TGTGCCAGCAGCTGGGGAGAGGAGAGCACAGATACGCAGTATTTT,CASSWGEESTDTQYF
-,TRBV30,TRBJ2-7,TRBD2,TGTGCCTGGAGTACAGGACTAGCGGGGCAAGCCTACGAGCAGTACTTC,CAWSTGLAGQAYEQYF
-,TRBV27,TRBJ2-7,-,TGTGCCAGCGGAGGGACTTCTCCCTACGAGCAGTACTTC,CASGGTSPYEQYF
-,TRBV10-3,TRBJ2-7,-,TGTGCCATCAGTGGAGGCTACGAGCAGTACTTC,CAISGGYEQYF
once,TRBV5-1,TRBJ2-6,-,TGCGCCAGCAGCTTGGAAGGAGCCTACTGGGCCAACGTCCTGACTTTC,CASSLEGAYWANVLTF
-,TRBV29-1,TRBJ2-7,-,TGCAGCGTTGATAGGGGTTTCGGTTCCTACGAGCAGTACTTC,CSVDRGFGSYEQYF
-,TRBV6-5,TRBJ1-1,-,TGTGCCAGCAGTTACGGCAGCATGAACACTGAAGCTTTCTTT,CASSYGSMNTEAFF
-,TRBV10-3,TRBJ2-4,-,TGTGCCATCAGGGTTGACGGGGTTGGCATTCAGTACTTC,CAIRVDGVGIQYF
-,TRBV10-2,TRBJ2-1,-,TGCGCCAGCAGTTCGGGCGCCGATGAGCAGTTCTTC,CASSSGADEQFF
-,TRBV6-5,TRBJ1-6,-,TGTGCCAGCAGTTACTCAGGGAATACCAATTCACCCCTCCACTTT,CASSYSGNTNSPLHF
few,TRBV4-1,TRBJ1-2,-,TGCGCCAGCAGCCAAGATAAGGGGGACTATGGCTACACCTTC,CASSQDKGDYGYTF
once,TRBV27,TRBJ1-4,-,TGTGCCAGCTCCTGGGGGGACGGCAATGAAAAACTGTTTTTT,CASSWGDGNEKLFF
-,TRBV27,TRBJ1-6,-,TGTGCCAGCAGTTTTTCCGGGCCTCGGGAGAATTCACCCCTCCACTTT,CASSFSGPRENSPLHF
few,TRBV23-1,TRBJ1-5,-,TGCGCCAGCAGTCAATCGTCGACGGGACATCAGCCCCAGCATTTT,CASSQSSTGHQPQHF
few,TRBV27,TRBJ1-2,-,TGTGCCAGCAGTTTACAGGGAAACTATGGCTACACCTTC,CASSLQGNYGYTF
few,TRBV25-1,TRBJ1-1,-,TGTGCCAGCAGTGAATACTACGGAATGAACACTGAAGCTTTCTTT,CASSEYYGMNTEAFF
-,TRBV27,TRBJ1-2,-,TGTGCCAGCAGCTCCACAGGGTCCGGTGGCTACACCTTC,CASSSTGSGGYTF